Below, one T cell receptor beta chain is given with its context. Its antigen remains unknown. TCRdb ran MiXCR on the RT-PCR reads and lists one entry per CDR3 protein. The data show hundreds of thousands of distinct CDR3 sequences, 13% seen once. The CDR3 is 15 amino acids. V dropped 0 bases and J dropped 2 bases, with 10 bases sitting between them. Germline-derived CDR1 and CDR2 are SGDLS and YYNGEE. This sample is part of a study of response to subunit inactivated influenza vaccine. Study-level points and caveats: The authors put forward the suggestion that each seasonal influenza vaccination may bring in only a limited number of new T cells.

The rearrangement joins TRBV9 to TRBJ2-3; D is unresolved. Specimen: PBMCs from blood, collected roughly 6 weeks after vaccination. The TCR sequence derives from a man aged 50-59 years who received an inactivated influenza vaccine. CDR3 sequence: CASSVGTALTDTQYF. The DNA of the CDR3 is TGTGCCAGCAGCGTAGGTACCGCCCTCACAGATACGCAGTATTTT.